The rows below give T cell receptor beta chains drawn from one sample of a study of early T cells in non-severe SARS-CoV-2 infection. TCRdb re-called the 5' RACE reads with MiXCR, one entry per CDR3 protein. Of tens of thousands of distinct CDR3 sequences listed, around 4% are singletons. Sequencing was carried out using whole blood. These receptors originate from an adult who was a healthcare worker with PCR-confirmed SARS-CoV-2 infection or an uninfected control (not recorded which). Each CDR3 is given with its conserved first and last residue. D genes are given only for firm matches. The size entry is marked missing in some rows and otherwise reads once, few, many or a size class.

abundance	v_gene	d_gene	j_gene	CDR3aa	CDR3nt
many	TRBV20-1	TRBD2	TRBJ2-7	CSAPKREYTYEQYF	TGCAGTGCTCCGAAGCGGGAGTACACCTACGAGCAGTACTTC
NA	TRBV18	NA	TRBJ2-1	CASSPGRSPAYNEQFF	TGTGCCAGCTCACCAGGGCGATCCCCCGCCTACAATGAGCAGTTCTTC
many	TRBV12-3/TRBV12-4	NA	TRBJ1-3	CASSLGGGSGNTIYF	TGTGCCAGCAGTTTAGGGGGTGGCTCTGGAAACACCATATATTTT
many	TRBV7-2	NA	TRBJ2-5	CASLGENYGLVNNRKETQYF	TGTGCCAGCCTCGGGGAAAATTATGGGCTAGTTAATAACCGAAAAGAGACCCAGTACTTC
few	TRBV29-1	NA	TRBJ2-1	CSVPGGVNEQFF	TGCAGCGTCCCCGGAGGGGTCAATGAGCAGTTCTTC
many	TRBV6-5	NA	TRBJ2-1	CASSPFGNEQFF	TGTGCCAGCAGCCCTTTCGGGAATGAGCAGTTCTTC
NA	TRBV4-1	TRBD2	TRBJ2-1	CASSQGGLGRRYYNEQFF	TGCGCCAGCAGCCAAGGGGGTCTCGGGAGGAGGTACTACAATGAGCAGTTCTTC
few	TRBV28	TRBD1	TRBJ1-2	CASSPGGAGFDYGYTF	TGTGCCAGCAGCCCAGGGGGGGCTGGTTTCGACTATGGCTACACCTTC
many	TRBV12-3/TRBV12-4	TRBD1	TRBJ2-5	CASSPRTGRSQETQYF	TGTGCCAGCAGCCCACGGACAGGGAGGTCACAAGAGACCCAGTACTTC
many	TRBV29-1	TRBD2	TRBJ2-1	CSLMGGSNEQFF	TGCAGCCTCATGGGCGGGAGCAATGAGCAGTTCTTC
many	TRBV24-1	TRBD1	TRBJ2-1	CATSEAGQGRNEQFF	TGTGCCACCAGTGAGGCGGGACAGGGTCGCAATGAGCAGTTCTTC
many	TRBV29-1	TRBD2	TRBJ2-2	CSVELAGVRTGELFF	TGCAGCGTTGAACTAGCGGGAGTTAGAACCGGGGAGCTGTTTTTT
many	TRBV6-5	TRBD2	TRBJ2-3	CASSYSGAGEGRDTQYF	TGTGCCAGCAGTTATTCGGGAGCGGGAGAGGGTAGGGATACGCAGTATTTT
many	TRBV28	NA	TRBJ2-3	CASSSGSKDPIGYF	TGTGCCAGCAGTTCGGGTAGCAAAGATCCTATAGGGTATTTT
few	TRBV20-1	TRBD2	TRBJ2-1	CSAPLHSGKNEQFF	TGCAGTGCTCCCCTACATAGCGGGAAAAATGAGCAGTTCTTC
few	TRBV14	TRBD2	TRBJ2-1	CASSQDRLSGAYVKTGVYNEQFF	TGTGCCAGCAGCCAAGATCGACTTAGCGGGGCCTACGTTAAAACTGGTGTTTACAATGAGCAGTTCTTC